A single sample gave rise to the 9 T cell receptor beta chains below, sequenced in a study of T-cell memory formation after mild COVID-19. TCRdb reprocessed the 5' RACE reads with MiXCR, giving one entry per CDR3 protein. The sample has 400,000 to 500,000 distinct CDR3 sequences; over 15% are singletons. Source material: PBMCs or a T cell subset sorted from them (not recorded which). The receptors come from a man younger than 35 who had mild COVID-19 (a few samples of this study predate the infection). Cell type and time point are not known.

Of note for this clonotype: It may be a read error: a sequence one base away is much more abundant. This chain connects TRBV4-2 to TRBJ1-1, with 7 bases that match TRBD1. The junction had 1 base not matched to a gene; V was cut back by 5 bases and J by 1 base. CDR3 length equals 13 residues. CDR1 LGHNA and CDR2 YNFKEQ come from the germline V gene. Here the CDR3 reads CASSGTENTEAFF. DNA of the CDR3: TGTGCCAGCAGCGGGACAGAGAACACTGAAGCTTTCTTT.

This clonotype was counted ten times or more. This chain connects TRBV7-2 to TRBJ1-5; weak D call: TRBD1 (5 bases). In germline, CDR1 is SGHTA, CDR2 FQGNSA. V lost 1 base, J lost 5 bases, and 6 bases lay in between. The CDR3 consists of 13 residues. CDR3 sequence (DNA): TGTGCCAGCAGCTTAGGGGGGGATCAGCCCCAGCATTTT. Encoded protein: CASSLGGDQPQHF.

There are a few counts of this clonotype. As DNA, the CDR3 is TGCGCCAGCAGCCAAGGGGGGACAGTCCCGAACACCGGGGAGCTGTTTTTT. It codes for CASSQGGTVPNTGELFF. The chain joins TRBV4-3 to TRBJ2-2, with TRBD1 matching 7 bases. CDR3 length: 17 amino acids. The V segment lost 1 base and the J segment 0 bases; nucleotides outside the gene matches: 5. CDR1 is LGHNA, CDR2 YSLEER, per germline.

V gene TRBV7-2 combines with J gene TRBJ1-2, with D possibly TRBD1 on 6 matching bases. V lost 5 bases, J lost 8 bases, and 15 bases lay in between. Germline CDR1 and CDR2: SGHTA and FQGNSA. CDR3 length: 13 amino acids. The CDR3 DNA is TGTGCCAGCAGCCCAGCGGGGGCGCAAGGCTACACCTTC. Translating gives CASSPAGAQGYTF.

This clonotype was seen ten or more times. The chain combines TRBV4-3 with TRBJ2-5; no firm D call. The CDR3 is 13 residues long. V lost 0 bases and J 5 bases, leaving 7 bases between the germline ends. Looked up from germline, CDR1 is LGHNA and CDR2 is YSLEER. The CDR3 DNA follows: TGCGCCAGCAGCCAAGATTGGCGGGAGACCCAGTACTTC. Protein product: CASSQDWRETQYF.

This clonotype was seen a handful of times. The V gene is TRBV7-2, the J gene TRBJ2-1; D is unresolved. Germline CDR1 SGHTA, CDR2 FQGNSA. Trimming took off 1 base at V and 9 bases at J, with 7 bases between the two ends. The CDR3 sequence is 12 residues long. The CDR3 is CASSLVATEQFF. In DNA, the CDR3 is TGTGCCAGCAGCTTAGTGGCGACTGAGCAGTTCTTC.

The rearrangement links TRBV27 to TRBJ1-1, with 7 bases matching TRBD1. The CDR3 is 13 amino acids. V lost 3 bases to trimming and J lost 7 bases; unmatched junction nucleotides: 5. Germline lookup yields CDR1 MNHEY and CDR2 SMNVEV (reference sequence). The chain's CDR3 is CASSLGQRFEAFF. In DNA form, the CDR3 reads TGTGCCAGCAGTTTGGGACAGCGGTTTGAAGCTTTCTTT.

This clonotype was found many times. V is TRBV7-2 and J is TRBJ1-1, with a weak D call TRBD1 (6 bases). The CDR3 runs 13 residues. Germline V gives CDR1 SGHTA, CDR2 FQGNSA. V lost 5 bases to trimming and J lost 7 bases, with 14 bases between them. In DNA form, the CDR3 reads TGTGCCAGCAGCCGACGGGACACCTTTGAAGCTTTCTTT. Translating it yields CASSRRDTFEAFF.

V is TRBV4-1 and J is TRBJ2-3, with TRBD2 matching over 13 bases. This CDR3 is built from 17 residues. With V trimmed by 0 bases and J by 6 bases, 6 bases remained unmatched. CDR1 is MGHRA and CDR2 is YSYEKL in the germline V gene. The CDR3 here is CASSQDTSGGAWDTQYF. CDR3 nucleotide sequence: TGCGCCAGCAGCCAAGATACTAGCGGGGGGGCCTGGGATACGCAGTATTTT.